What follows are 17 T cell receptor beta chains derived from one specimen sequenced in a study of beta chain features in type 1 diabetes. Reverse transcribing all isolated RNA meant expressed TCRB transcripts were sequenced. Assay used: immunoSEQ multiplex PCR; TCRdb lists only in-frame clones, some missing. The data show under 400,000 clones, 14% seen once. The sequenced sample consisted of central memory CD4+ T cells from blood. Receptors originate from a man under 40 in good health.

The chain couples TRBV7-2 to TRBJ2-5, with 10 nucleotides matching TRBD2. Trimming took 4 bases from V and 4 from J; bases not matched to a gene: 9. In germline, CDR1 is SGHTA, CDR2 FQGNSA. The length of the CDR3 is 16 residues. This CDR3 is CASSSSGRAGIETQYF. CDR3 sequence (DNA): TGTGCCAGCAGCTCCAGCGGGAGGGCCGGAATAGAGACCCAGTACTTC.

This clone was seen a handful of times. This chain joins TRBV5-4 and TRBJ2-7, with a weak D call TRBD2 (5 bases). Trimming cost V 2 bases and J 1 base, with 10 bases left between them. Germline lookup yields CDR1 SGHNT and CDR2 YYREEE (reference sequence). CDR3 length: 14 amino acids. The CDR3 coding sequence is TGTGCCAGCAGCTTTTACCGGGGATCCTACGAGCAGTACGTC. Encoded protein: CASSFYRGSYEQYV.

As DNA, the CDR3 is TGTGCCATCAGCATATCTAGCGGGAGAGCGACCGGGGAGCTGTTTTTT. Its translation: CAISISSGRATGELFF. This chain links TRBV10-3 with TRBJ2-2, with 10 bases matching TRBD2. Trimming cost V 6 bases and J 5 bases; bases outside gene matches: 9. This CDR3 spans 16 amino acids. CDR1 and CDR2 from the germline V gene are ENHRY and SYGVKD.

The sample holds many counts of this clone. This chain links TRBV14 with TRBJ2-3; the match to TRBD2 covers 9 bases. Per the germline V gene, CDR1 is SGHDN and CDR2 is FVKESK. The junction had 16 bases not matched to a gene; V was cut back by 4 bases and J by 2 bases. The CDR3 consists of 19 residues. CDR3 region: CASSRRGLAGHQTTDTQYF. DNA for the CDR3: TGTGCCAGCAGCCGTAGAGGTCTAGCGGGGCATCAAACCACAGATACGCAGTATTTT.

This chain links TRBV7-9 with TRBJ2-4; no clear D. The V gene's germline CDR1 is SEHNR and CDR2 FQNEAQ (reference sequence). The CDR3 runs to 15 residues. Trimming took off 5 bases at V and 7 bases at J, with 18 bases between the two ends. CDR3 region: CASSPPPRFGNIQYF. DNA for the CDR3: TGTGCCAGCAGCCCCCCCCCTAGGTTCGGCAACATTCAGTACTTC.

This clone has a handful of counts. The rearrangement links TRBV28 to TRBJ2-7; D remains unclear. The CDR3 loop spans 12 amino acids. Germline V gives CDR1 MDHEN, CDR2 SYDVKM. V lost 5 bases and J lost 2, with 7 bases in between. The CDR3 bases are TGTGCCAGCAGTGGGCAGACCTACGAGCAGTACGTC. Translated: CASSGQTYEQYV.

Concerning this clone itself: The same CDR3 arises from other DNA sequences in this sample as well. The genes are TRBV30 and TRBJ2-3; D ambiguous. The V end was cut by 4 bases, the J end by 2 bases, with 7 bases between. The CDR3 runs to 12 residues. The germline gives CDR1 GTSNPN, CDR2 SVGIG (reference sequence). CDR3 loop: CAWNPNTDTQYF. The DNA for the CDR3 is TGTGCCTGGAACCCGAACACAGATACGCAGTATTTT.

The gene calls are TRBV4-3 and TRBJ2-1; tentatively, D is TRBD1 or TRBD2 (5 bases each). The V end lost 0 bases, the J end lost 15 bases, and 21 bases lay between the germline ends. CDR1 LGHNA and CDR2 YSLEER come from the germline V gene. This CDR3 contains 15 residues. The chain's CDR3 is CASSQDYPGPRSLFF. Here the CDR3 DNA reads TGCGCCAGCAGCCAAGATTACCCGGGGCCTCGAAGTTTGTTCTTC.

In this sample, this clone turned up a few times. J is TRBJ2-3 and V is TRBV4-3; maybe TRBD1 (6 bases). This CDR3 has 15 amino acids. Per the germline V gene, CDR1 is LGHNA and CDR2 is YSLEER. V was clipped by 3 bases and J by 0 bases, with 10 bases between them. The CDR3 here is CASSQPDRSTDTQYF. For the CDR3, the DNA is TGCGCCAGCAGCCAGCCGGACAGAAGCACAGATACGCAGTATTTT.

This clone showed up just a few times. CDR3 protein: CASSIDLSAYTDTQYF. The CDR3 DNA follows: TGTGCCAGTAGTATAGATCTGTCGGCTTACACAGATACGCAGTATTTT. This chain uses TRBV19 with TRBJ2-3; D uncertain. The CDR3 contains 16 residues. Germline V CDR1 and CDR2: LNHDA, SQIVND (reference sequence). V lost 0 bases to trimming and J lost 2 bases, with 12 bases between them.

The J gene is TRBJ2-3, the V gene TRBV6-9; a possible D gene is TRBD2 (6 bases). Trimming cost V 6 bases and J 4 bases, with 20 bases left between them. Per germline, CDR1 MNHGY and CDR2 SVAAGI. This CDR3 has 16 residues. The CDR3 loop is CASSRFRGRPSDTQYF. DNA of the CDR3: TGTGCCAGCAGCCGATTTCGAGGGAGGCCATCAGATACGCAGTATTTT.

This clone appeared a few times. The V gene is TRBV18, the J gene TRBJ2-6; 8 nucleotides agree with TRBD1. Germline V gene data show CDR1 as KGHSH and CDR2 as LQKENI. The V and J ends lost 0 bases and 0 bases, in that order; junction bases with no gene match: 1. The CDR3 sequence is 17 residues long. CDR3 in DNA: TGTGCCAGCTCACCACCTACAGGGGGCTCTGGGGCCAACGTCCTGACTTTC. It is translated as CASSPPTGGSGANVLTF.

Only one count was recorded for this clone. The chain combines TRBV6-4 with TRBJ2-1; no clear D. In germline, CDR1 is MRHNA, CDR2 SNTAGT. The CDR3 sequence is 13 residues long. V was clipped by 2 bases and J by 9 bases, with 11 bases between them. Written as DNA, the CDR3 is TGTGCCAGCAGTGACCTAAAATACGGTGAGCAGTTCTTC. It yields the protein CASSDLKYGEQFF.

This clone was observed many times. J is TRBJ1-1 and V is TRBV9, with D tentatively TRBD1 (5 bases). The germline gives CDR1 SGDLS, CDR2 YYNGEE. The CDR3 sequence is 14 residues long. V was cut by 2 bases and J by 6 bases, with 14 bases left in between. CDR3 DNA: TGTGCCAGCAGCGTTGGGACCCAGGGCGCTGAAGCTTTCTTT. Amino acids: CASSVGTQGAEAFF.

A few counts support this clone. This sequence joins TRBV11-3 and TRBJ2-1, with a weak D call TRBD2 (7 bases). Per the germline V gene, CDR1 is SGHNT and CDR2 is YENEEA. V was shortened by 5 bases and J by 8 bases, with 16 bases between the two germline ends. The CDR3 covers 14 residues. Here the CDR3 reads CASSRGASSDEQFF. In nucleotides, the CDR3 is TGTGCCAGCAGCCGGGGGGCTAGCAGCGATGAGCAGTTCTTC.

This clone was counted between two and nine times. This rearrangement joins TRBV6-1 to TRBJ2-1; 10 bases match TRBD1. Germline lookup yields CDR1 MNHNS and CDR2 SASEGT. This CDR3 contains 16 residues. The V gene end was trimmed by 6 bases and the J gene end by 2 bases; junction bases not matched to a gene: 7. The CDR3 is CASSEFGTGAYNEQFF. CDR3 in DNA: TGTGCCAGCAGCGAATTCGGGACAGGGGCCTACAATGAGCAGTTCTTC.

The chain has TRBV12-5 and TRBJ2-3; 8 bases match TRBD2. V lost 4 bases, J lost 0 bases, and 3 bases stayed unmatched. CDR1 and CDR2 from the germline V gene are LGHNT and FRNRAP. This CDR3 is built from 15 residues. The CDR3: CASGSPSGSTDTQYF. CDR3 nucleotide sequence: TGTGCTAGTGGTTCCCCTAGCGGGAGCACAGATACGCAGTATTTT.